This T cell receptor (beta chain) is from a study of vaccination effects on CD4 cells after COVID-19. Study details: Each participant received a vaccine that was either BNT162b2 or mRNA-1273, given as two doses. The two convalescent patients provided samples 16 days and one week before vaccination.

A note on this clone: Its specificity is not known.

The CDR3 is 17 amino acids. V lost 2 bases, J lost 3 bases, and 12 bases stayed unmatched. The germline V gene encodes CDR1 MNHEY and CDR2 SVGEGT. Measured with immunoSEQ multiplex PCR; TCRdb has only the in-frame clones, and not every one. The table has more than 20,000 clones, roughly 71% seen once; the top ten hold 18%. Prior to sequencing, the ViraFEST assay stimulated PBMC with viral peptide pools, which expanded the antigen-specific CD4+ T cells. Culture proceeded for approximately nine days, and CD4+ T cells were then isolated. According to PCR results, the person was infected with SARS-CoV-2 between March and December 2020. They grew a few million PBMC in each well, adding 10 IU/ml IL-2 and 8.5 to 10 ug/ml peptides. It was on days 3 and 7 that half the medium was replaced with IL-2 medium.

The source is a human donor who had a prior SARS-CoV-2 infection. The source material was CD4+ T cells from PBMCs cultured with SARS-CoV-2 spike peptides, sampled before COVID-19 vaccination. The J gene is TRBJ1-2, the V gene TRBV6-2 or TRBV6-3; 7 nucleotides line up with TRBD1. The CDR3 coding sequence is TGTGCCAGCAGTTACCCTGAGAAAACAGGGGTATACTATGGCTACACCTTC. This encodes CASSYPEKTGVYYGYTF.